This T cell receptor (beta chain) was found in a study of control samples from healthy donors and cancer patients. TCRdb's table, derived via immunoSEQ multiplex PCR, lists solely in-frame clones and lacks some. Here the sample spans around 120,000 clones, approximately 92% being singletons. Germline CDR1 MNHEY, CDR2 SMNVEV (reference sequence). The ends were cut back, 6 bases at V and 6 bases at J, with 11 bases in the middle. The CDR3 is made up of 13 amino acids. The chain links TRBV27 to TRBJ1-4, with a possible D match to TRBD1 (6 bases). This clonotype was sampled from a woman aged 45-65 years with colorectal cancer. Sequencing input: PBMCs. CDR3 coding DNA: TGTGCCAGCAGACGGGGGGGGCATGAAAAACTGTTTTTT. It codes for CASRRGGHEKLFF.